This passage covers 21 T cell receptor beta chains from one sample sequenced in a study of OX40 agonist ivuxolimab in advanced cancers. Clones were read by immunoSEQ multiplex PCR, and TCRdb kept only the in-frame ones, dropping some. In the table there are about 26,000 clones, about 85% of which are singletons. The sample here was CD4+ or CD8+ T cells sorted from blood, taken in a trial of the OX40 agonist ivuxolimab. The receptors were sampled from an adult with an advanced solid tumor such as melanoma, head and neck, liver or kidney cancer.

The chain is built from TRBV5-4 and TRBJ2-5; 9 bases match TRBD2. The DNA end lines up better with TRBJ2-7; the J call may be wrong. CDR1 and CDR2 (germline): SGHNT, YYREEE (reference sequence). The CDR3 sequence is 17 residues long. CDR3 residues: CASSLGGRARRDAEQYF. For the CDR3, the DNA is TGTGCCAGCAGCTTGGGCGGGAGGGCCCGTCGAGATGCCGAGCAGTACTTC.

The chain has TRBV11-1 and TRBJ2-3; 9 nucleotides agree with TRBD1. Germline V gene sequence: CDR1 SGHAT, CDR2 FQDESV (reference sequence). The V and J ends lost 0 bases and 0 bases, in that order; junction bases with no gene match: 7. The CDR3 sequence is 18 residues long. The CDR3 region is CASSLAPGQGWSTDTQYF. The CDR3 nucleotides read TGTGCCAGCAGCTTAGCCCCGGGACAGGGCTGGAGCACAGATACGCAGTATTTT.

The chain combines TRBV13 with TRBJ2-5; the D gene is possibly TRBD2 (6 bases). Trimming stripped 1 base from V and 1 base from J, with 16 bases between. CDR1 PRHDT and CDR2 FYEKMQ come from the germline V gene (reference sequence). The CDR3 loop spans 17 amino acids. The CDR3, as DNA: TGTGCCAGCAGCTTAGTCGGGGGTATGGGAGGCCAAGAGACCCAGTACTTC. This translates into CASSLVGGMGGQETQYF.

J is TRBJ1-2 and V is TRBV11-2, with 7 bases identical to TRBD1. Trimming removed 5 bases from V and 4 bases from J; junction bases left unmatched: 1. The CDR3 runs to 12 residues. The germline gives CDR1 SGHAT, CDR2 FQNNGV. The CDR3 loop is CASSRDSYGYTF. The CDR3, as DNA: TGTGCCAGCAGCCGGGACAGCTATGGCTACACCTTC.

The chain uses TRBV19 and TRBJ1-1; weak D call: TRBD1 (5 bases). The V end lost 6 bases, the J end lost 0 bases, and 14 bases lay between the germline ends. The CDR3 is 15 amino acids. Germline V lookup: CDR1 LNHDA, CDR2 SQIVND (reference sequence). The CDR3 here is CASRETGTMNTEAFF. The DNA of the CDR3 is TGTGCCAGTAGAGAAACAGGTACCATGAACACTGAAGCTTTCTTT.

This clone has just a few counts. CDR3 loop: CAWSGGISSPLHF. The CDR3 nucleotides are TGTGCCTGGAGTGGAGGAATTAGTTCACCCCTCCACTTT. The genes are TRBV30 and TRBJ1-6; D is unresolved. The ends were cut back, 1 base at V and 9 bases at J, with 10 bases in the middle. Germline CDR1 reads GTSNPN; CDR2 reads SVGIG (reference sequence). The CDR3 extends over 13 amino acids. Full variable domain (missing parts from reference TRBV30 and TRBJ1-6): SQTIHQWPATLVQPVGSPLSLECTVEGTSNPNLYWYRQAAGRGLQLLFYSVGIGQISSEVPQNLSASRPQDRQFILSSKKLLLSDSGFYLCAWSGGISSPLHFGNGTRLTVT.

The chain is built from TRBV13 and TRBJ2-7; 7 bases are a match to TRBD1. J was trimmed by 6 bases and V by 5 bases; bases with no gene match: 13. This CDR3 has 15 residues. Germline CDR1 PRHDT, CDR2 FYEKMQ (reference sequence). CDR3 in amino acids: CASSLPTYRGPEQYF. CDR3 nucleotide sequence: TGTGCCAGCAGCCTGCCGACCTATAGGGGGCCCGAGCAGTACTTC.

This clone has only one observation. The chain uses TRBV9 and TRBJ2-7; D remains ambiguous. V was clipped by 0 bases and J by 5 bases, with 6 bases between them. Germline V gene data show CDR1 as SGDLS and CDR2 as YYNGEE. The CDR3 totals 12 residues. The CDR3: CASSVVLDEQYF. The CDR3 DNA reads TGTGCCAGCAGCGTAGTACTCGACGAGCAGTACTTC. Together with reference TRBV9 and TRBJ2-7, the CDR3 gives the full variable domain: DSGVTQTPKHLITATGQRVTLRCSPRSGDLSVYWYQQSLDQGLQFLIQYYNGEERAKGNILERFSAQQFPDLHSELNLSSLELGDSALYFCASSVVLDEQYFGPGTRLTVT.

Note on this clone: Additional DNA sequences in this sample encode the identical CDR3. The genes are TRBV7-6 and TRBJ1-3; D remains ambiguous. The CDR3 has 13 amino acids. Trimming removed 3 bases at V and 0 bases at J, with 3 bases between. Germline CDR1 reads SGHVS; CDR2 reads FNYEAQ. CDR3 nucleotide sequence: TGTGCCAGCAGCTTGTCCTCTGGAAACACCATATATTTT. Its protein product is CASSLSSGNTIYF.

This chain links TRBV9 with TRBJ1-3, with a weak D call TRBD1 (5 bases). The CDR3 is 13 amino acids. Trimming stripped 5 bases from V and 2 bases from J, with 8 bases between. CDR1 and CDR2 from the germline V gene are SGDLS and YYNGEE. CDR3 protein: CASRPGPGNTIYF. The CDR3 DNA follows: TGTGCCAGCAGGCCAGGGCCTGGAAACACCATATATTTT.

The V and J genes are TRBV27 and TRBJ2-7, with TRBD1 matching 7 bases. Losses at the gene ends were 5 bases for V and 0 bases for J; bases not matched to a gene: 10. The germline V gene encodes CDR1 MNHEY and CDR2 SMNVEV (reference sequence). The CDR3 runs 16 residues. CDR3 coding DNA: TGTGCCAGCAGTACCCAGAGGGGGCCTGGCTCCTACGAGCAGTACTTC. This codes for CASSTQRGPGSYEQYF.

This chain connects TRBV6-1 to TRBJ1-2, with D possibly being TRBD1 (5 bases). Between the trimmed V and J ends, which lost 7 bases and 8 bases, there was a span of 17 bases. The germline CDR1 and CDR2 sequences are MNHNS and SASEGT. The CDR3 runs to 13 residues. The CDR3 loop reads CASTFGGSAGYTF. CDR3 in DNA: TGTGCCAGCACCTTTGGGGGATCGGCCGGCTACACCTTC.

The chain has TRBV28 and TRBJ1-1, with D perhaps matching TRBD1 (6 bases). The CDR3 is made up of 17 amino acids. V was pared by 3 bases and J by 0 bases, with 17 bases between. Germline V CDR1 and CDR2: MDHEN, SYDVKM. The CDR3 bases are TGTGCCAGCAGTTTTGCGGGGGACACCTCCCTGAACACTGAAGCTTTCTTT. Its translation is CASSFAGDTSLNTEAFF.

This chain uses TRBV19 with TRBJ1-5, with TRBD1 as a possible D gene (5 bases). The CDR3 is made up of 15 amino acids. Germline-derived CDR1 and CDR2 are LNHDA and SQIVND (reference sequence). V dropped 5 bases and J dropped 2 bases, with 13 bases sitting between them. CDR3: CASSGAGWGNQPQHF. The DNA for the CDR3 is TGTGCCAGTAGTGGGGCGGGTTGGGGCAATCAGCCCCAGCATTTT.

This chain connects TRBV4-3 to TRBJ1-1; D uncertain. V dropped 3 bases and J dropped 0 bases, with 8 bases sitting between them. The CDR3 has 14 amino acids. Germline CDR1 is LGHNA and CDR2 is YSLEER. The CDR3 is CASSQGRMNTEAFF. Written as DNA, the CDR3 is TGCGCCAGCAGCCAGGGCAGGATGAACACTGAAGCTTTCTTT.

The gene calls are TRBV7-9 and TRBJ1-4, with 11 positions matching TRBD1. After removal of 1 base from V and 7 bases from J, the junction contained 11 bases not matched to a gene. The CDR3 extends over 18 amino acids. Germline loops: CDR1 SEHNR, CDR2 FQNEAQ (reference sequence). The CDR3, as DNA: TGTGCCAGCAGCTTAGAGGACAGGGGGCTGTTCATAGGTGAAAAACTGTTTTTT. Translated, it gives CASSLEDRGLFIGEKLFF.

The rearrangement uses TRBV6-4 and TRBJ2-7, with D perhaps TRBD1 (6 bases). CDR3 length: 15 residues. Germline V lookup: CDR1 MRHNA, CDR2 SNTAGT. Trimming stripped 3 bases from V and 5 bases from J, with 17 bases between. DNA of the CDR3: TGTGCCAGCAGTGAGTGGGGACAACCTTCTGACGAGCAGTACTTC. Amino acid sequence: CASSEWGQPSDEQYF.

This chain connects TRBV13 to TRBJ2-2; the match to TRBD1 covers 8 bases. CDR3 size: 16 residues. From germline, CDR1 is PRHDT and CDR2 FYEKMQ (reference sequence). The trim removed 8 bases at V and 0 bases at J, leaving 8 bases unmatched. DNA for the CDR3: TGTGCCAGCCTATCCCAGGGGGCAGCGAACACCGGGGAGCTGTTTTTT. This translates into CASLSQGAANTGELFF.

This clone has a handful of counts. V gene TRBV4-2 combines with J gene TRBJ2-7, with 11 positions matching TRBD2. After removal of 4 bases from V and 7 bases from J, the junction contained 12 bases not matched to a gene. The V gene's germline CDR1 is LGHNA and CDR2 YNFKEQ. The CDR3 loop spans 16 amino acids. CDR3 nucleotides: TGTGCCAGCAGCCCCCCGCCCGGTAGCGGGGGGGAAGAGCAGTACTTC. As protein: CASSPPPGSGGEEQYF.

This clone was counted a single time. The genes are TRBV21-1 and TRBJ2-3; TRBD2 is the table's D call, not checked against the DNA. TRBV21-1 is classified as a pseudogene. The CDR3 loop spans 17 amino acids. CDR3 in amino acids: CASSKRPAGGRTDTQYF. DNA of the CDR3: TGTGCCAGCAGCAAACGGCCAGCGGGGGGGCGGACAGATACGCAGTATTTT.

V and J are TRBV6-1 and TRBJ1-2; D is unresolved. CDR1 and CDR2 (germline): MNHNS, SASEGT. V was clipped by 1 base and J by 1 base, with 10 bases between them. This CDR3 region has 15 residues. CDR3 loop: CASSEGGYLNYGYTF. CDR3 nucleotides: TGTGCCAGCAGTGAAGGCGGGTACCTTAACTATGGCTACACCTTC.